The 3 T cell receptor beta chains below all came from one sample that was sequenced in a study of blood T cell repertoires in COVID-19. The repertoire was sequenced with immunoSEQ multiplex PCR; TCRdb's copy has only in-frame clones and lacks some. The sample lists approximately 200,000 clones, roughly four fifths occurring once. The material sequenced was PBMCs or T cells enriched from blood (not recorded which). Receptors originate from a man aged 35 to 55 who had recovered from COVID-19.

The chain recombines TRBV27 with TRBJ1-5, with a possible D match to TRBD1 (5 bases). This CDR3 region has 15 residues. The V and J ends lost 2 bases and 1 base respectively, with 9 bases between them. Germline V CDR1 and CDR2: MNHEY, SMNVEV (reference sequence). CDR3 DNA: TGTGCCAGCAGTTTAACGGCAGGGAGCAATCAGCCCCAGCATTTT. Encoded protein: CASSLTAGSNQPQHF.

CDR3 sequence: CASSLRTVNYGYTF. CDR3 bases: TGTGCCAGCAGCTTGAGGACAGTTAACTATGGCTACACCTTC. The chain has TRBV11-2 and TRBJ1-2; TRBD1 might be the D (6 bases). V lost 3 bases and J 1 base, leaving 9 bases between the germline ends. Germline assignment: CDR1 SGHAT and CDR2 FQNNGV. The CDR3 consists of 14 residues.

The chain is built from TRBV7-2 and TRBJ1-5; D remains ambiguous. This CDR3 has 13 residues. Germline assignment: CDR1 SGHTA and CDR2 FQGNSA. V was trimmed by 4 bases and J by 4 bases, leaving 8 bases between them. CDR3 nucleotides: TGTGCCAGCAGCTCAACACGTAATCAGCCCCAGCATTTT. It is translated as CASSSTRNQPQHF.